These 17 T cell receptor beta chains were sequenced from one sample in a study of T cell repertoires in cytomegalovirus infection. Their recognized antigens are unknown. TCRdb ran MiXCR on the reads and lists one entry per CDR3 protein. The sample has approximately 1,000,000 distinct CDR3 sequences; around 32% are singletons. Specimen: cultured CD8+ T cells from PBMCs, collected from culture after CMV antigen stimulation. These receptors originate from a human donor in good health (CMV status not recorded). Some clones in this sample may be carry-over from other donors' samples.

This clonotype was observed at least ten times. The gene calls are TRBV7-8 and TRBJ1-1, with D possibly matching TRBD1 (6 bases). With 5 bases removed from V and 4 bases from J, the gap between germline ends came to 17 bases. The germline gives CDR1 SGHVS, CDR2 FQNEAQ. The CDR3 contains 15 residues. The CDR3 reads CASSHGQLLTTEAFF. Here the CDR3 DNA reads TGTGCCAGCAGCCATGGACAGCTCCTGACCACTGAAGCTTTCTTT.

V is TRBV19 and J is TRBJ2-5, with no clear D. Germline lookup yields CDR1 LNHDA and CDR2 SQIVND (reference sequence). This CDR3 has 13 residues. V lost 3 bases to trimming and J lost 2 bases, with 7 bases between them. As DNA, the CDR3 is TGTGCCAGTAGTATCTCGCGACAAGAGACCCAGTACTTC. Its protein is CASSISRQETQYF.

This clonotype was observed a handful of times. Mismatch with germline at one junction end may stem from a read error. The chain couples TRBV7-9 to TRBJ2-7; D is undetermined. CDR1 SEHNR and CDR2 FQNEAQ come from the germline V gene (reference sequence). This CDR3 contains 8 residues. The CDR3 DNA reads TGTGCCAGCAGCAAGTGGAACTTC. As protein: CASSKWNF. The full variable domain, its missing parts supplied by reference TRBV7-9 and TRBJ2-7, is DTGVSQNPRHKITKRGQNVTFRCDPISEHNRLYWYRQTLGQGPEFLTYFQNEAQLEKSRLLSDRFSAERPKGSFSTLEIQRTEQGDSAMYLCASSKWNFGPGTRLTVT.

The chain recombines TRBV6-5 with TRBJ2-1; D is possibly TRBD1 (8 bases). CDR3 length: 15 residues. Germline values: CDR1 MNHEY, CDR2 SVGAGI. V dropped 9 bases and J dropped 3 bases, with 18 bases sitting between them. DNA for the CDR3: TGTGCCAGTAGCCAACAGGGGGGGGACTACAATGAGCAGTTCTTC. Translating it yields CASSQQGGDYNEQFF.

CDR3 nucleotides: TGTGCCATCAGTGAGTTCGAGGGGCCCATAGCCAAAAACATTCAGTACTTC. Translated: CAISEFEGPIAKNIQYF. The V gene is TRBV10-3, the J gene TRBJ2-4; D is perhaps TRBD1 or TRBD2 (5 bases each). Germline values: CDR1 ENHRY, CDR2 SYGVKD. The V end lost 1 base, the J end lost 0 bases, and 13 bases lay between the germline ends. This CDR3 region has 17 residues.

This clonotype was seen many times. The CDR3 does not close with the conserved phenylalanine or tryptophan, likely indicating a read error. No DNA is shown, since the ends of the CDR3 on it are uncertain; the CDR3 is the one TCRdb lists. Here the CDR3 reads CATLVYRDRL. The chain has TRBV7-2 and TRBJ2-3; the table's D gene call, TRBD1, was not cross checked with the DNA. CDR1 is SGHTA, CDR2 FQGNSA, per germline. The CDR3 spans 10 residues, counting both ends.

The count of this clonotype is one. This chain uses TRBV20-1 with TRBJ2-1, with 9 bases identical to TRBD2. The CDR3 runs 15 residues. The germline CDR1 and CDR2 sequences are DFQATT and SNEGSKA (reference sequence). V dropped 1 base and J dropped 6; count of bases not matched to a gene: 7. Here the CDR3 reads CSARGAGGTGNEQFF. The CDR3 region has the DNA TGCAGTGCTAGAGGGGCGGGGGGGACGGGCAATGAGCAGTTCTTC.

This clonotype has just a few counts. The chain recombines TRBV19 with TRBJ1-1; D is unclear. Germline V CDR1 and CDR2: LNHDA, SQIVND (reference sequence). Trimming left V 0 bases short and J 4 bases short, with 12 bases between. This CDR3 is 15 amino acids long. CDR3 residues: CASSIDRMRPTEAFF. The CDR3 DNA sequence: TGTGCCAGTAGTATAGATCGTATGCGACCCACTGAAGCTTTCTTT.

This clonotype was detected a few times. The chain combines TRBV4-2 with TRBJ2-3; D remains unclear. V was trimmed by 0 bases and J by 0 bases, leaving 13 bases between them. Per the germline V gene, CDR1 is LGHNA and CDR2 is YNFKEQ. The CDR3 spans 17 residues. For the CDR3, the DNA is TGTGCCAGCAGCCAAGATCTACCTCCAGCTAGCACAGATACGCAGTATTTT. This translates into CASSQDLPPASTDTQYF.

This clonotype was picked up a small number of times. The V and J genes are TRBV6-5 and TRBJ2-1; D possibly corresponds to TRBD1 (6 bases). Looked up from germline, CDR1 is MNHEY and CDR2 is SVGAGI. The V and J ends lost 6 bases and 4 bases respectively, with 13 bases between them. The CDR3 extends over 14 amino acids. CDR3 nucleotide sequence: TGTGCCAGCAGCCGGGACGGGACATACAATGAGCAGTTCTTC. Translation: CASSRDGTYNEQFF.

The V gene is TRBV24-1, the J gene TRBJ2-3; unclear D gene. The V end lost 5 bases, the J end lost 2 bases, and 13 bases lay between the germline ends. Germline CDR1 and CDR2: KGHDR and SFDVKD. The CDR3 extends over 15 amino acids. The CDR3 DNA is TGTGCCACCAGTGCCTGGGGTCCTACCACAGATACGCAGTATTTT. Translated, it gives CATSAWGPTTDTQYF.

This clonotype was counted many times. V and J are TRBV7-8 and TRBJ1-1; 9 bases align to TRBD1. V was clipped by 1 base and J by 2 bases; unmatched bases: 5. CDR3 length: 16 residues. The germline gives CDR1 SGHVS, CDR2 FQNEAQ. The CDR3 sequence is CASSLVGQGQNTEAFF. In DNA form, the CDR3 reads TGTGCCAGCAGCTTAGTGGGACAGGGACAAAACACTGAAGCTTTCTTT.

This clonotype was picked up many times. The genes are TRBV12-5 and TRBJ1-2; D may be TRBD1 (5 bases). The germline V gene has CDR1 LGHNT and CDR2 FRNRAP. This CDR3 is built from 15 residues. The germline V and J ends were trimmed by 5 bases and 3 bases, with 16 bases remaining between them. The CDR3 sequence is CASGPPAREDYGYTF. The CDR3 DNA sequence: TGTGCTAGTGGTCCCCCGGCCAGGGAAGACTATGGCTACACCTTC.

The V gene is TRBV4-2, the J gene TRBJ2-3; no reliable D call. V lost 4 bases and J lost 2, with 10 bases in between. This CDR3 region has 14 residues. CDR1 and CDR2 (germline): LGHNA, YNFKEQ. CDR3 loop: CASSPEGFTDTQYF. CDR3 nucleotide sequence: TGTGCCAGCAGCCCAGAAGGATTCACAGATACGCAGTATTTT.

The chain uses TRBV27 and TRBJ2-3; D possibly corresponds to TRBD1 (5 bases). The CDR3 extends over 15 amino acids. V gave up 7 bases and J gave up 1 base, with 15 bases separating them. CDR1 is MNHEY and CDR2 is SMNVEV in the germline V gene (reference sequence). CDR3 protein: CASKAQGSGTDTQYF. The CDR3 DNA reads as TGTGCCAGCAAGGCTCAGGGATCGGGCACAGATACGCAGTATTTT.

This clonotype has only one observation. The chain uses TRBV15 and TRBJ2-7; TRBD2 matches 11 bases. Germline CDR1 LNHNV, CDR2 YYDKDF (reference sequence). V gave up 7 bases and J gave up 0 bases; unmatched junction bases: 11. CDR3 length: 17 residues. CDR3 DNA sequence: TGTGCCACCAACACCTCCAGACTAGCGGGATCCTCCTACGAGCAGTACGTC. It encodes CATNTSRLAGSSYEQYV.

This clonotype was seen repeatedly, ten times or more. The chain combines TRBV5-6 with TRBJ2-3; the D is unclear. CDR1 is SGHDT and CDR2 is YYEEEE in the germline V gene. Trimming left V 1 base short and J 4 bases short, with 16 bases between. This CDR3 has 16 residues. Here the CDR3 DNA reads TGTGCCAGCAGCTTGTTCTCGGCCCCCCCTCCAGATACGCAGTATTTT. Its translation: CASSLFSAPPPDTQYF.